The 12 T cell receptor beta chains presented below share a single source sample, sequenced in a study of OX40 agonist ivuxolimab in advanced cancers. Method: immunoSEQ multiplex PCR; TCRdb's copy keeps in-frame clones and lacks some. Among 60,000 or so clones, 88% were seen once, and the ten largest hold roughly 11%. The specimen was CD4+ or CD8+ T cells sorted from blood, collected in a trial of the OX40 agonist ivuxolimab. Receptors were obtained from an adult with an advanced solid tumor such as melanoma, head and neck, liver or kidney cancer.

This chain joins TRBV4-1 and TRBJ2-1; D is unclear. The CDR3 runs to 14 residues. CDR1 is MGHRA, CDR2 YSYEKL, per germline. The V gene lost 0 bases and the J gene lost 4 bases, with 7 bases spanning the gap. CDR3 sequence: CASSQDLTYNEQFF. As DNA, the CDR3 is TGCGCCAGCAGCCAAGATCTGACGTACAATGAGCAGTTCTTC.

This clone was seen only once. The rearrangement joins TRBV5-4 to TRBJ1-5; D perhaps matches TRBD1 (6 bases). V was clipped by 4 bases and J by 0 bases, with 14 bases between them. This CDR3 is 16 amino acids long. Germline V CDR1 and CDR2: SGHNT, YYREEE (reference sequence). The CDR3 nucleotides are TGTGCCAGCAGCCTTGACGGACAGTATAGCAATCAGCCCCAGCATTTT. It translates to CASSLDGQYSNQPQHF.

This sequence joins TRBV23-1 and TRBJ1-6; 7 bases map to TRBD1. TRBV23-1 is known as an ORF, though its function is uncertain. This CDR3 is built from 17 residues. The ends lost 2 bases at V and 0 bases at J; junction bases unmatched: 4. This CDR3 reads CASSQPGQRSYNSPLHF. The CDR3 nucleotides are TGCGCCAGCAGTCAACCGGGACAGCGCTCCTATAATTCACCCCTCCACTTT.

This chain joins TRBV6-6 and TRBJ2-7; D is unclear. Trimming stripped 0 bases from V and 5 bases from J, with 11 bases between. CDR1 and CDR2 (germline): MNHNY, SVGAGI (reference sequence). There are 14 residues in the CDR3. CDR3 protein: CASSYSNFGHEQYV. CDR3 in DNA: TGTGCCAGCAGTTACTCGAATTTCGGCCACGAGCAGTACGTC.

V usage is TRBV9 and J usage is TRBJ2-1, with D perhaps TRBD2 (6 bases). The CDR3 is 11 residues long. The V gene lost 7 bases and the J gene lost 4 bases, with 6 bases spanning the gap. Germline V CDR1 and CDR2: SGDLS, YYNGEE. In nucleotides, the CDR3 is TGTGCCAGCGGGGGGTACAATGAGCAGTTCTTC. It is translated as CASGGYNEQFF.

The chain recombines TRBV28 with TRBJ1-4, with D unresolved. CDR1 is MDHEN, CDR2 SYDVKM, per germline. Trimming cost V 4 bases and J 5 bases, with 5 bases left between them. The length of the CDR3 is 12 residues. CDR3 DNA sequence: TGTGCCAGCAGTTGGGGAAATGAAAAACTGTTTTTT. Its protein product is CASSWGNEKLFF.

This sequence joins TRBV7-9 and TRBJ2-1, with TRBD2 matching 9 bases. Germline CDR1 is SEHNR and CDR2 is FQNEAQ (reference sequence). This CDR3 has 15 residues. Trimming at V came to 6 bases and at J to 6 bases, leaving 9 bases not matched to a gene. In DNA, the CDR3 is TGTGCCAGCAGACCCGCTAGCGGGGTGGGCAATGAGCAGTTCTTC. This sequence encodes CASRPASGVGNEQFF. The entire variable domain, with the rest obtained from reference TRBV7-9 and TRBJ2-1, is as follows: DTGVSQNPRHKITKRGQNVTFRCDPISEHNRLYWYRQTLGQGPEFLTYFQNEAQLEKSRLLSDRFSAERPKGSFSTLEIQRTEQGDSAMYLCASRPASGVGNEQFFGPGTRLTVL.

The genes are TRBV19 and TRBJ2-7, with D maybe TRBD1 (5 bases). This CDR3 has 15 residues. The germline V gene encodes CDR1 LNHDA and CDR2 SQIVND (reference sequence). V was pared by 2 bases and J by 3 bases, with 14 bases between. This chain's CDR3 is CASSIYPGHFYEQYV. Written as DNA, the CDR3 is TGTGCCAGTAGTATATACCCAGGACACTTCTACGAGCAGTACGTC.

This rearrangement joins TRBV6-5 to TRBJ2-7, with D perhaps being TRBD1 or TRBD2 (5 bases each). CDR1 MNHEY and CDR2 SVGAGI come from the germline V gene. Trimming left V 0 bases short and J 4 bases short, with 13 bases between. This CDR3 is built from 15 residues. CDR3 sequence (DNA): TGTGCCAGCAGTTACTCGGGACCTCTAAAGTACGAGCAGTACTTC. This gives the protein CASSYSGPLKYEQYF.

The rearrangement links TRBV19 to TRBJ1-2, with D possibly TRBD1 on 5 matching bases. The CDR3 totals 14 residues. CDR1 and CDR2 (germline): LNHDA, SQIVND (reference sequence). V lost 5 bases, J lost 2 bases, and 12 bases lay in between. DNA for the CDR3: TGTGCCAGTAGTTCCAGACGGGACAACTATGGCTACACCTTC. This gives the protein CASSSRRDNYGYTF. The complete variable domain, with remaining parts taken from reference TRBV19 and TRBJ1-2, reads DGGITQSPKYLFRKEGQNVTLSCEQNLNHDAMYWYRQDPGQGLRLIYYSQIVNDFQKGDIAEGYSVSREKKESFPLTVTSAQKNPTAFYLCASSSRRDNYGYTFGSGTRLTVV.

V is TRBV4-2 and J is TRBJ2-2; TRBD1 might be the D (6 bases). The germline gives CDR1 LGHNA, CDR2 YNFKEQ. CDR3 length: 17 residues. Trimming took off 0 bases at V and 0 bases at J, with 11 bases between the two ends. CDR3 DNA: TGTGCCAGCAGCCAAGACCCGACAGGCGCGAACACCGGGGAGCTGTTTTTT. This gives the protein CASSQDPTGANTGELFF.

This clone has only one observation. CDR3 nucleotide sequence: TGTGCCAGCCCGATTCTTACTAGCGGGAGGGTTAATGAGCAGTTCTTC. This sequence encodes CASPILTSGRVNEQFF. V is TRBV2 and J is TRBJ2-1, with 13 bases identical to TRBD2. V was pared by 8 bases and J by 7 bases, with 11 bases of the junction left unmatched. Germline loops: CDR1 SNHLY, CDR2 FYNNEI. The CDR3 is 16 residues long.